This TCR beta chain was retrieved from a study of PD-L1 blockade in urothelial cancer. Overall study: Samples came from 3 weeks, at the second dose, and 6 weeks into treatment.

Germline V lookup: CDR1 LNHNV, CDR2 YYDKDF (reference sequence). V trimming: 5 bases; J trimming: 8 bases; junction bases outside the gene matches: 4. CDR3 length: 13 residues. Time point given: pretreatment peripheral blood. Each patient gave between 1 and 8 samples, pretreatment and on-treatment. Clones were read by immunoSEQ multiplex PCR, and TCRdb kept only the in-frame ones, dropping some. The table shows roughly 63,000 clones, with 75% to 85% occurring only once. The input for sequencing was PBMCs, taken around atezolizumab (anti-PD-L1) treatment. The receptor was isolated from a man between 65 and 85 years old with urothelial cancer. V usage is TRBV15 and J usage is TRBJ2-1; 9 bases fit TRBD1. In DNA, the CDR3 is TGTGCCACCAGCCGGGACAGGGATTATGAGCAGTTCTTC. Translating gives CATSRDRDYEQFF. Based on the CDR3 plus reference TRBV15 and TRBJ2-1, the full variable domain is DAMVIQNPRYQVTQFGKPVTLSCSQTLNHNVMYWYQQKSSQAPKLLFHYYDKDFNNEADTPDNFQSRRPNTSFCFLDIRSPGLGDTAMYLCATSRDRDYEQFFGPGTRLTVL.